These 28 T cell receptor beta chains came from one sample sequenced in a study of T cells in Graves' hyperthyroidism and ophthalmopathy. Amplification of TCR beta CDR3 regions used RNA as the template. Researchers ran a first-round RT-PCR on the TCR CDR3 using the HTBI primer set. Using its own MiXCR run on the multiplex PCR reads, TCRdb lists one record per CDR3 protein. The table shows 300,000 to 450,000 distinct CDR3 sequences, with about 14% occurring only once. The sequencing input was blood. These receptors all come from a woman aged 25 to 39 with Graves' ophthalmopathy.

This clonotype was seen many times. The chain joins TRBV6-1 to TRBJ1-5; D is perhaps TRBD1 (6 bases). The V gene's germline CDR1 is MNHNS and CDR2 SASEGT. The CDR3 is 17 residues long. V lost 6 bases, J lost 2 bases, and 20 bases lay in between. The CDR3 reads CASSRNIQGRGNQPQHF. The CDR3 DNA reads TGTGCCAGCAGCCGGAATATACAGGGCAGGGGCAATCAGCCCCAGCATTTT.

This clonotype was found many times. This chain connects TRBV7-2 to TRBJ2-3; no reliable D call. Trimming shortened V by 1 base and J by 5 bases, and 10 bases separated the two germline ends. The CDR3 covers 14 residues. Germline CDR1 reads SGHTA; CDR2 reads FQGNSA. The CDR3 protein is CASSLDLRGDTQYF. The CDR3 DNA reads TGTGCCAGCAGCTTAGATCTCAGAGGAGATACGCAGTATTTT.

This clonotype was detected only a few times. V and J are TRBV5-6 and TRBJ2-2, with 8 bases identical to TRBD1. The CDR3 runs to 16 residues. The germline V gene encodes CDR1 SGHDT and CDR2 YYEEEE. The V segment lost 4 bases and the J segment 6 bases; nucleotides outside the gene matches: 11. In DNA form, the CDR3 reads TGTGCCAGCAGCCCCAGCAGGGGGCGAAGTGCCGGGGAGCTGTTTTTT. As protein: CASSPSRGRSAGELFF.

This clonotype has at least ten counts. J is TRBJ2-3 and V is TRBV11-2; possibly TRBD1 for D (5 bases). The CDR3 runs to 14 residues. Deletions cut 5 bases from V and 2 bases from J, with 11 bases between. The V gene's germline CDR1 is SGHAT and CDR2 FQNNGV. For the CDR3, the DNA is TGTGCCAGCAGCCAGGACAAGCCCACAGATACGCAGTATTTT. It codes for CASSQDKPTDTQYF. The full variable domain, in which reference TRBV11-2 and TRBJ2-3 provide the parts outside the CDR3, is EAGVAQSPRYKIIEKRQSVAFWCNPISGHATLYWYQQILGQGPKLLIQFQNNGVVDDSQLPKDRFSAERLKGVDSTLKIQPAKLEDSAVYLCASSQDKPTDTQYFGPGTRLTVL.

This clonotype was seen many times. This chain joins TRBV7-2 and TRBJ1-5, with D possibly being TRBD1 (6 bases). Germline V gives CDR1 SGHTA, CDR2 FQGNSA. Trimming took off 1 base at V and 11 bases at J, with 18 bases between the two ends. The CDR3 is 15 amino acids. The CDR3 nucleotides read TGTGCCAGCAGCTTAGGGACAGACACCTCCGGGTCCCAGCATTTT. Translating gives CASSLGTDTSGSQHF.

This clonotype was counted only a few times. The rearrangement uses TRBV6-1 and TRBJ1-3; unclear D gene. Germline assignment: CDR1 MNHNS and CDR2 SASEGT. V was shortened by 8 bases and J by 7 bases, with 12 bases between the two germline ends. This CDR3 contains 12 residues. The CDR3, as DNA: TGTGCCAGCCAGACCGCAGCCAACACCATATATTTT. Protein sequence: CASQTAANTIYF.

This clonotype was seen repeatedly, ten times or more. This chain uses TRBV10-3 with TRBJ1-5; perhaps TRBD1 as D (5 bases). Germline assignment: CDR1 ENHRY and CDR2 SYGVKD. The CDR3 is 17 residues long. The V end lost 2 bases, the J end lost 1 base, and 15 bases lay between the germline ends. DNA for the CDR3: TGTGCCATCAGTGAGAGGGGAAGTGTGGGAAGCAATCAGCCCCAGCATTTT. Translation: CAISERGSVGSNQPQHF.

In this sample, this clonotype turned up a few times. The chain recombines TRBV9 with TRBJ2-3; D not resolved. Trimming stripped 4 bases from V and 3 bases from J, with 15 bases between. The CDR3 totals 15 residues. Germline CDR1 reads SGDLS; CDR2 reads YYNGEE. CDR3 bases: TGTGCCAGCAGCCTAGGTGAGGTTGTTACAGATACGCAGTATTTT. It is translated as CASSLGEVVTDTQYF.

This clonotype has a count of ten or more. The chain is built from TRBV7-3 and TRBJ1-3, with a weak D call TRBD1 (5 bases). The CDR3 consists of 14 residues. Trimming left V 2 bases short and J 4 bases short, with 9 bases between. Germline V lookup: CDR1 SGHTA, CDR2 FQGTGA. The CDR3 protein is CASSLPGTGNTIYF. The CDR3 DNA follows: TGTGCCAGCAGCTTACCGGGGACGGGAAACACCATATATTTT.

The chain has TRBV28 and TRBJ1-2, with D tentatively TRBD1 (6 bases). The length of the CDR3 is 17 residues. The V and J ends lost 4 bases and 3 bases respectively, with 21 bases between them. Germline assignment: CDR1 MDHEN and CDR2 SYDVKM. The CDR3 sequence: CASSYWSGGSVDYGYTF. DNA of the CDR3: TGTGCCAGCAGTTATTGGTCTGGGGGCTCCGTAGACTATGGCTACACCTTC.

Note on this clonotype: Given a much more abundant clone one base away, this may be a read error. V usage is TRBV29-1 and J usage is TRBJ2-3; 7 nucleotides agree with TRBD2. The germline V gene encodes CDR1 SQVTM and CDR2 ANQGSEA. The CDR3 runs to 15 residues. V was clipped by 1 base and J by 1 base; unmatched bases: 5. The CDR3 loop is CSVEGPRGGTDTQYF. The CDR3 coding sequence is TGCAGCGTTGAAGGCCCCCGGGGGGGCACAGATACGCAGTATTTT.

This clonotype was seen at least ten times. The chain recombines TRBV6-1 with TRBJ1-1; D remains ambiguous. V shed 6 bases and J shed 1 base, with 9 bases lying between them. This CDR3 has 13 amino acids. The germline V gene encodes CDR1 MNHNS and CDR2 SASEGT. The CDR3 spells CASRPRGNTEAFF. In nucleotides, the CDR3 is TGTGCCAGCAGACCCCGGGGGAACACTGAAGCTTTCTTT.

Ten or more counts support this clonotype. The chain combines TRBV12-3 or TRBV12-4 with TRBJ1-5, with a weak D call TRBD1 (6 bases). V dropped 6 bases and J dropped 6 bases, with 21 bases sitting between them. CDR3 size: 16 residues. The CDR3 DNA follows: TGTGCCAGCAGCCTCAGGGACATAGGTTCGGGTCAGCCCCAGCATTTT. Translation: CASSLRDIGSGQPQHF.

This clonotype was recorded at least ten times. The chain carries TRBV12-3 or TRBV12-4 and TRBJ2-1; the D call may be TRBD1 or TRBD2 (5 bases each). Deletions cut 6 bases from V and 1 base from J, with 10 bases between. The CDR3 runs 14 residues. The CDR3 loop reads CASSPGPSYNEQFF. CDR3 DNA: TGTGCCAGCAGCCCGGGACCATCCTACAATGAGCAGTTCTTC.

In this sample, this clonotype turned up many times. The chain uses TRBV5-1 and TRBJ2-3, with unresolved D. The V gene's germline CDR1 is SGHRS and CDR2 YFSETQ. This CDR3 is built from 17 residues. The germline V and J ends were trimmed by 1 base and 2 bases, with 17 bases remaining between them. The chain's CDR3 is CASSLYGTRKNTDTQYF. CDR3 nucleotide sequence: TGCGCCAGCAGCTTGTACGGAACGAGAAAAAACACAGATACGCAGTATTTT.

The V gene is TRBV9, the J gene TRBJ1-1, with 10 bases matching TRBD1. The CDR3 extends over 15 amino acids. Germline loops: CDR1 SGDLS, CDR2 YYNGEE. The V and J ends lost 3 bases and 3 bases, in that order; junction bases with no gene match: 5. The CDR3 nucleotides read TGTGCCAGCAGCGGTAGACAGGGGGCGGACACTGAAGCTTTCTTT. Protein sequence: CASSGRQGADTEAFF.

This clonotype showed up many times. The chain couples TRBV29-1 to TRBJ1-1; 8 bases line up with TRBD1. The V gene's germline CDR1 is SQVTM and CDR2 ANQGSEA. V lost 1 base to trimming and J lost 4 bases; unmatched junction nucleotides: 2. The CDR3 contains 13 residues. CDR3 in DNA: TGCAGCGTTGAAGGCCAGGGGGCCACTGAAGCTTTCTTT. Translation gives CSVEGQGATEAFF. Combining the CDR3 with reference TRBV29-1 and TRBJ1-1 gives the whole variable domain SAVISQKPSRDICQRGTSLTIQCQVDSQVTMMFWYRQQPGQSLTLIATANQGSEATYESGFVIDKFPISRPNLTFSTLTVSNMSPEDSSIYLCSVEGQGATEAFFGQGTRLTVV.

As regards this clonotype: It may be a read error: a sequence one base away is much more abundant. This chain connects TRBV12-3 or TRBV12-4 to TRBJ2-3, with D hard to call. The ends were cut back, 11 bases at V and 4 bases at J, with 19 bases in the middle. The length of the CDR3 is 14 residues. The CDR3 loop reads CAGTREKGSDTQYF. The CDR3 DNA follows: TGTGCCGGCACCCGCGAAAAGGGATCAGATACGCAGTATTTT.

Ten or more counts support this clonotype. This chain links TRBV11-1 with TRBJ2-1; D is ambiguous. The germline CDR1 and CDR2 sequences are SGHAT and FQDESV (reference sequence). The CDR3 is 15 amino acids. The V gene lost 4 bases and the J gene lost 4 bases, with 14 bases spanning the gap. Here the CDR3 reads CASSSGSAVYNEQFF. CDR3 bases: TGTGCCAGCAGCTCCGGCTCGGCTGTGTACAATGAGCAGTTCTTC.

CDR3 sequence: CASSRQGGTGTNYGYTF. The CDR3 DNA follows: TGTGCCAGCAGCCGGCAGGGCGGGACAGGGACTAACTATGGCTACACCTTC. V gene TRBV6-1 combines with J gene TRBJ1-2; 9 bases are shared with TRBD1. The CDR3 consists of 17 residues. Germline lookup yields CDR1 MNHNS and CDR2 SASEGT. The ends lost 6 bases at V and 0 bases at J; junction bases unmatched: 11.

In this sample, this clonotype turned up many times. This rearrangement joins TRBV18 to TRBJ1-1, with D perhaps matching TRBD1 (5 bases). Germline-derived CDR1 and CDR2 are KGHSH and LQKENI. The V gene lost 6 bases and the J gene lost 7 bases, with 15 bases spanning the gap. The CDR3 totals 13 residues. The CDR3 sequence: CASSRGAANEAFF. Written as DNA, the CDR3 is TGTGCCAGCTCCCGAGGGGCAGCCAATGAAGCTTTCTTT.

At least ten counts were recorded for this clonotype. The rearrangement links TRBV20-1 to TRBJ2-4; perhaps D is TRBD1 or TRBD2 (5 bases each). The CDR3 totals 14 residues. Germline V gene data show CDR1 as DFQATT and CDR2 as SNEGSKA (reference sequence). Between the trimmed V and J ends, which lost 5 bases and 6 bases, there was a span of 17 bases. In DNA form, the CDR3 reads TGCAGTGCTCCCGGGACCTCCCAAATAAACATTCAGTACTTC. Encoded protein: CSAPGTSQINIQYF.

This clonotype was found many times. The V and J genes are TRBV20-1 and TRBJ2-3, with unresolved D. Germline-derived CDR1 and CDR2 are DFQATT and SNEGSKA (reference sequence). CDR3 length equals 11 residues. V lost 5 bases to trimming and J lost 1 base, with 4 bases between them. The CDR3 DNA follows: TGCAGTGCTTTCCGCACAGATACGCAGTATTTT. Translating it yields CSAFRTDTQYF.

This clonotype appeared many times. V and J are TRBV20-1 and TRBJ1-5; the D gene is possibly TRBD1 (6 bases). V lost 0 bases, J lost 4 bases, and 10 bases lay in between. CDR1 and CDR2 (germline): DFQATT, SNEGSKA (reference sequence). This CDR3 spans 14 amino acids. The CDR3 here is CSAREGGVNQPQHF. CDR3 DNA sequence: TGCAGTGCTAGAGAAGGGGGAGTTAATCAGCCCCAGCATTTT.

The chain combines TRBV20-1 with TRBJ2-3; TRBD2 matches at 7 bases. The CDR3 is made up of 14 amino acids. V lost 5 bases, J lost 8 bases, and 13 bases stayed unmatched. Germline CDR1 and CDR2: DFQATT and SNEGSKA (reference sequence). CDR3: CSAGEGYPSGTQYF. Here the CDR3 DNA reads TGCAGTGCTGGGGAGGGGTACCCTAGCGGTACGCAGTATTTT.

This clonotype was seen many times. The V call is TRBV28, the J call TRBJ1-1; D is perhaps TRBD1 (5 bases). Trimming took off 10 bases at V and 2 bases at J, with 11 bases between the two ends. The CDR3 totals 12 residues. CDR1 is MDHEN and CDR2 is SYDVKM in the germline V gene. CDR3: CATLGVNTEAFF. CDR3 coding DNA: TGTGCCACCCTGGGGGTCAACACTGAAGCTTTCTTT.

A note on this clonotype: Since a much larger clone is just one base distant, this may be a read error. The V and J genes are TRBV6-1 and TRBJ2-7; D is ambiguous. Trimming took 1 base from V and 2 from J, leaving 12 bases between them. The CDR3 contains 15 residues. Germline V gene data show CDR1 as MNHNS and CDR2 as SASEGT. CDR3 DNA: TGTGCCAGCAGTGAAGATAGGGCAGTAACCTACGAGCAGTACTTC. As protein: CASSEDRAVTYEQYF.

This clonotype was seen ten or more times. The chain joins TRBV20-1 to TRBJ1-1; D possibly corresponds to TRBD1 (5 bases). Germline CDR1 DFQATT, CDR2 SNEGSKA (reference sequence). Trimming removed 1 base from V and 7 bases from J, with 13 bases in between. The CDR3 is made up of 13 amino acids. In DNA, the CDR3 is TGCAGTGCTAGAGGGTATAGGGGAATTGAAGCTTTCTTT. This translates into CSARGYRGIEAFF.